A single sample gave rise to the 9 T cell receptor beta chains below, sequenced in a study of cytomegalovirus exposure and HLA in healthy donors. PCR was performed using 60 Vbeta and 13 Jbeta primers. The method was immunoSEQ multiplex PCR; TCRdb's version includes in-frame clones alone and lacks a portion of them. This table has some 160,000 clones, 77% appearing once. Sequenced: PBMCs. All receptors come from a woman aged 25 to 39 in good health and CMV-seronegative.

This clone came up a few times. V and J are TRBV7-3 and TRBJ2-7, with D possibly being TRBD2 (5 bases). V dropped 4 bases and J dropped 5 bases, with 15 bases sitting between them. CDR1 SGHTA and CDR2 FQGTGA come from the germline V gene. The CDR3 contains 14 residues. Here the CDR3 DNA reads TGTGCCAGCAGCTCAGCCGGGATCGGGGACGAGCAGTACTTC. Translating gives CASSSAGIGDEQYF.

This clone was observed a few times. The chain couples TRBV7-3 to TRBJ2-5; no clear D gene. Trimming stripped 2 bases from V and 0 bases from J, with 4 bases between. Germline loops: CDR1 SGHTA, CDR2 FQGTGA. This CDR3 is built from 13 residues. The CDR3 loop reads CASSLADQETQYF. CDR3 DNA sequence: TGTGCCAGCAGCTTAGCGGACCAAGAGACCCAGTACTTC. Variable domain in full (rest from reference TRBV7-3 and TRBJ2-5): GAGVSQTPSNKVTEKGKYVELRCDPISGHTALYWYRQSLGQGPEFLIYFQGTGAADDSGLPNDRFFAVRPEGSVSTLKIQRTERGDSAVYLCASSLADQETQYFGPGTRLLVL.

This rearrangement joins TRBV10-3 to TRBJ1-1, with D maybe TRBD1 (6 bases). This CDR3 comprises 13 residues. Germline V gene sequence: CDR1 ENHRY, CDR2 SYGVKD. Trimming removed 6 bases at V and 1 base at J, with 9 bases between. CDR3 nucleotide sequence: TGTGCCATCAGGGTACAGGGGAACACTGAAGCTTTCTTT. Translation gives CAIRVQGNTEAFF.

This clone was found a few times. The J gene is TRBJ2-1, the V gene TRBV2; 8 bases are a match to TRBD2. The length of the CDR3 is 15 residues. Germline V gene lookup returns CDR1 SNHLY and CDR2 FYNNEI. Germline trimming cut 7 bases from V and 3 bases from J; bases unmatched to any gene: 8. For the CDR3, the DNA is TGTGCCAGCATGCGAAGCGGGGGAAGCTACAATGAGCAGTTCTTC. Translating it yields CASMRSGGSYNEQFF.

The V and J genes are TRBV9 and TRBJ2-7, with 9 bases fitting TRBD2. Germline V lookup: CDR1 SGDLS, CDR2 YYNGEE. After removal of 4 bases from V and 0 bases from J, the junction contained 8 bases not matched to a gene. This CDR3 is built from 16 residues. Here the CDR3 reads CASSSRAGGPSYEQYF. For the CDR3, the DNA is TGTGCCAGCAGCTCCCGAGCGGGGGGCCCCTCCTACGAGCAGTACTTC. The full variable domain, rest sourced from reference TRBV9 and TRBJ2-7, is DSGVTQTPKHLITATGQRVTLRCSPRSGDLSVYWYQQSLDQGLQFLIQYYNGEERAKGNILERFSAQQFPDLHSELNLSSLELGDSALYFCASSSRAGGPSYEQYFGPGTRLTVT.

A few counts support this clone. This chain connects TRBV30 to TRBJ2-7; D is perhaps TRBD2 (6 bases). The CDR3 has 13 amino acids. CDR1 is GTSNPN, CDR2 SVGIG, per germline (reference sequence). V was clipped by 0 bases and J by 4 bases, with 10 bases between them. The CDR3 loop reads CAWSVPAGYEQYF. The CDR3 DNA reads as TGTGCCTGGAGTGTACCTGCGGGATACGAGCAGTACTTC.

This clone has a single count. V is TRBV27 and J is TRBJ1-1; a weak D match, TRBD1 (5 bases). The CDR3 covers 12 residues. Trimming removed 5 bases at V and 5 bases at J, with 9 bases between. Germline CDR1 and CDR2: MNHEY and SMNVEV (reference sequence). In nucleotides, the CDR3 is TGTGCCAGCAGTGTGGGGGGGACTGAAGCTTTCTTT. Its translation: CASSVGGTEAFF.

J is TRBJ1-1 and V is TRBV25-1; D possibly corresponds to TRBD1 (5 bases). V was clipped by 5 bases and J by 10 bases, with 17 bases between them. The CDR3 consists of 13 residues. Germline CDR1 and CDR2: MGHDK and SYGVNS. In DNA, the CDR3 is TGTGCCAGCAGTATGGGGGACTGGCGTGGAGCTTTCTTT. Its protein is CASSMGDWRGAFF.

The CDR3 spells CASSQDRGSVTDTQYF. The CDR3 DNA reads TGTGCCAGCAGCCAAGATAGAGGTAGCGTCACAGATACGCAGTATTTT. The rearrangement uses TRBV4-2 and TRBJ2-3, with D possibly TRBD2 on 5 matching bases. This CDR3 contains 16 residues. Per germline, CDR1 LGHNA and CDR2 YNFKEQ. V dropped 0 bases and J dropped 2 bases, with 12 bases sitting between them.